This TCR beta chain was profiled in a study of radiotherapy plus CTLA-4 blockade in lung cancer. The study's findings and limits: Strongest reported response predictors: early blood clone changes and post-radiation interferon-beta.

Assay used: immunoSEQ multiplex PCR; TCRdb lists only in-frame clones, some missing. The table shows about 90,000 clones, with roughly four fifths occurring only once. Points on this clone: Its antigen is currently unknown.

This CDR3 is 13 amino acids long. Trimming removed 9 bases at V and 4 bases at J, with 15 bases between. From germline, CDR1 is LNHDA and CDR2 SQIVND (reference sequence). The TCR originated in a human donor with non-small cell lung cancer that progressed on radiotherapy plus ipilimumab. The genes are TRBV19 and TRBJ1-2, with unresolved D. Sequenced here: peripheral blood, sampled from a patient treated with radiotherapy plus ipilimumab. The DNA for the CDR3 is TGTGCCAGGCCGGGGTTCCGGCGCTATGGCTACACCTTC. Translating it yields CARPGFRRYGYTF.